This TCR beta chain was recovered during a study of T cell changes during pregnancy in multiple sclerosis. Produced via immunoSEQ multiplex PCR; TCRdb's table is partial and in-frame only. The table shows roughly 120,000 clones, with approximately 93% occurring only once. This clone was detected a few times. The CDR3 extends over 14 amino acids. CDR1 is SNHLY, CDR2 FYNNEI, per germline. Trimming pared 4 bases from V and 3 bases from J, leaving 12 bases between. This receptor was identified in a female donor with multiple sclerosis, enrolled in a pregnancy study. The sequencing used peripheral blood, collected before pregnancy. The chain is built from TRBV2 and TRBJ1-1, with unresolved D. In nucleotides, the CDR3 is TGTGCCAGCAGTGGTGAGGCAGTGGACACTGAAGCTTTCTTT. Its translation is CASSGEAVDTEAFF.